These 26 T cell receptor beta chains were all obtained from the same sample, sequenced in a study of blood T cell repertoires in COVID-19. The method was immunoSEQ multiplex PCR; TCRdb's version includes in-frame clones alone and lacks a portion of them. The sample lists 120,000 to 150,000 clones, around 84% occurring once. The source material was peripheral blood. These receptors were collected from a human donor in a cohort sampled during active COVID-19.

The V and J genes are TRBV28 and TRBJ2-7; 7 bases agree with TRBD2. The CDR3 has 15 amino acids. Trimming removed 6 bases from V and 0 bases from J; junction bases left unmatched: 8. Germline CDR1 is MDHEN and CDR2 is SYDVKM. The CDR3 DNA is TGTGCCAGCAGACCTACCTGGGGGGGCTCCTACGAGCAGTACTTC. Its protein is CASRPTWGGSYEQYF.

The V call is TRBV7-8, the J call TRBJ2-5; tentatively, D is TRBD1 (7 bases). CDR3 length: 15 amino acids. Germline V CDR1 and CDR2: SGHVS, FQNEAQ. Trimming cost V 1 base and J 9 bases, with 18 bases left between them. Written as DNA, the CDR3 is TGTGCCAGCAGCTTAGATCACCAGGGGGGAGGCCCCCAGTACTTC. It codes for CASSLDHQGGGPQYF.

The chain links TRBV18 to TRBJ2-5, with D possibly matching TRBD2 (6 bases). CDR1 is KGHSH, CDR2 LQKENI, per germline. Trimming left V 0 bases short and J 3 bases short, with 11 bases between. The CDR3 is 15 amino acids. CDR3 region: CASSPPEGPKETQYF. The CDR3 region has the DNA TGTGCCAGCTCACCACCGGAGGGCCCGAAAGAGACCCAGTACTTC.

V usage is TRBV27 and J usage is TRBJ2-7, with TRBD1 matching over 9 bases. This CDR3 is built from 16 residues. The ends lost 6 bases at V and 6 bases at J; junction bases unmatched: 15. From germline, CDR1 is MNHEY and CDR2 SMNVEV (reference sequence). CDR3 loop: CASSHVAGTGRLEQYF. The CDR3 DNA sequence: TGTGCCAGCAGCCACGTCGCTGGGACAGGGCGACTCGAGCAGTACTTC.

The chain has TRBV12-3 or TRBV12-4 and TRBJ1-5, with a possible D match to TRBD1 (5 bases). The CDR3 sequence is 13 residues long. V was shortened by 3 bases and J by 10 bases, with 13 bases between the two germline ends. This chain's CDR3 is CASSLGGEKPQHF. The CDR3 coding sequence is TGTGCCAGCAGTTTGGGGGGGGAGAAACCCCAGCATTTT.

The chain is built from TRBV19 and TRBJ1-2; TRBD1 agrees at 10 bases. Unmatched junction bases numbered 4, after V lost 4 bases and J lost 5 bases. The germline V gene encodes CDR1 LNHDA and CDR2 SQIVND (reference sequence). This CDR3 comprises 14 residues. The CDR3 coding sequence is TGTGCCAGTAGTACCGGACAGGGGGGATATGGCTACACCTTC. This sequence encodes CASSTGQGGYGYTF.

Comment on this clone: Other DNA sequences in this specimen translate into the identical CDR3. The chain employs TRBV7-2 and TRBJ2-7; TRBD2 matches at 10 bases. The germline V gene has CDR1 SGHTA and CDR2 FQGNSA. CDR3 size: 15 residues. J was trimmed by 0 bases and V by 5 bases; bases with no gene match: 4. The CDR3 spells CASSISGGSSYEQYF. The DNA of the CDR3 is TGTGCCAGCAGCATTAGCGGGGGGTCCTCCTACGAGCAGTACTTC.

The rearrangement links TRBV3-1 (or the pseudogene TRBV3-2) to TRBJ1-1; 7 positions agree with TRBD1. The CDR3 runs 15 residues. Germline trimming cut 0 bases from V and 4 bases from J; bases unmatched to any gene: 5. The germline CDR1 and CDR2 sequences are LGHDT and YNNKEL (reference sequence). The chain's CDR3 is CASSQEGAGGTEAFF. The CDR3 DNA is TGTGCCAGCAGCCAAGAGGGGGCAGGGGGCACTGAAGCTTTCTTT.

The gene calls are TRBV2 and TRBJ1-5; tentative D call: TRBD1 (6 bases). The CDR3 runs to 14 residues. V lost 6 bases to trimming and J lost 11 bases, with 20 bases between them. Germline V gene data show CDR1 as SNHLY and CDR2 as FYNNEI. The DNA of the CDR3 is TGTGCCAGCAGCCCCGACAGGCCGGCGGGGGCCCAGCATTTT. This gives the protein CASSPDRPAGAQHF.

This clone was seen just once. This rearrangement joins TRBV19 to TRBJ1-6; 7 positions match TRBD1. The CDR3 has 15 amino acids. The V gene's germline CDR1 is LNHDA and CDR2 SQIVND (reference sequence). Losses at the gene ends were 3 bases for V and 7 bases for J; bases not matched to a gene: 6. CDR3 DNA: TGTGCCAGTAGTATGAGGGGACAGCCCAATTCACCCCTCCACTTT. Amino acid sequence: CASSMRGQPNSPLHF.

The genes are TRBV3-1 (or the pseudogene TRBV3-2) and TRBJ1-1, with TRBD1 matching 9 bases. From germline, CDR1 is LGHDT and CDR2 YNNKEL (reference sequence). The V gene end was trimmed by 5 bases and the J gene end by 2 bases; junction bases not matched to a gene: 3. The CDR3 sequence is 14 residues long. CDR3 coding DNA: TGTGCCAGCAGCTGGGACAGGGATAACACTGAAGCTTTCTTT. It encodes CASSWDRDNTEAFF.

This clone was seen once. This chain joins TRBV4-3 and TRBJ1-5; perhaps TRBD1 as D (5 bases). V gave up 0 bases and J gave up 9 bases, with 9 bases separating them. Germline loops: CDR1 LGHNA, CDR2 YSLEER. There are 13 residues in the CDR3. The CDR3 here is CASSQDDRRPQHF. CDR3 nucleotides: TGCGCCAGCAGCCAAGATGACAGACGGCCCCAGCATTTT.

This rearrangement joins TRBV6-6 to TRBJ1-5, with D perhaps matching TRBD1 (5 bases). Germline V CDR1 and CDR2: MNHNY, SVGAGI (reference sequence). This CDR3 comprises 14 residues. With 5 bases removed from V and 7 bases from J, the gap between germline ends came to 15 bases. CDR3 nucleotides: TGTGCCAGCAGTAGGGGCAGGGTGGACCAGCCCCAGCATTTT. The encoded protein is CASSRGRVDQPQHF.

The chain links TRBV21-1 to TRBJ1-5. TRBV21-1 is marked as a pseudogene. The CDR3 covers 15 residues. CDR3 in DNA: TGTGCCAGCAGCCCCCGGGGGGGTGGCAATCAGCCCCAGCATTTT. Translating it yields CASSPRGGGNQPQHF.

CDR3 protein: CASSLAPGQHYEQYF. CDR3 coding DNA: TGTGCCAGCAGTTTGGCCCCGGGACAGCACTACGAGCAGTACTTC. The chain carries TRBV27 and TRBJ2-7, with 7 bases lining up with TRBD1. The germline V gene has CDR1 MNHEY and CDR2 SMNVEV (reference sequence). This CDR3 comprises 15 residues. Unmatched junction bases numbered 8, after V lost 3 bases and J lost 3 bases.

The rearrangement uses TRBV7-8 and TRBJ2-1; TRBD1 might be the D (6 bases). There are 13 residues in the CDR3. Germline loops: CDR1 SGHVS, CDR2 FQNEAQ. The ends were cut back, 1 base at V and 6 bases at J, with 7 bases in the middle. The CDR3 loop is CASSLDRVNEQFF. CDR3 nucleotides: TGTGCCAGCAGCTTAGACAGGGTCAATGAGCAGTTCTTC.

At least ten counts were recorded for this clone. CDR3 in DNA: TGTGCCAGCAGCAGGGGACTAGCGGGTTACAATGAGCAGTTCTTC. Its translation is CASSRGLAGYNEQFF. The chain joins TRBV7-3 to TRBJ2-1; 12 positions match TRBD2. The CDR3 length is 15 residues. V shed 5 bases and J 4 bases; nucleotides not matched to a gene: 3. Germline assignment: CDR1 SGHTA and CDR2 FQGTGA.

The V call is TRBV4-1, the J call TRBJ1-5; no reliable D call. The ends were cut back, 1 base at V and 6 bases at J, with 13 bases in the middle. Germline values: CDR1 MGHRA, CDR2 YSYEKL. The CDR3 covers 15 residues. The DNA for the CDR3 is TGCGCCAGCAGCCAAGGGTTAGTGGGGAGTCAGCCCCAGCATTTT. Its protein product is CASSQGLVGSQPQHF.

V and J are TRBV5-1 and TRBJ2-5; a weak D match, TRBD2 (5 bases). The germline CDR1 and CDR2 sequences are SGHRS and YFSETQ. V lost 2 bases, J lost 5 bases, and 10 bases lay in between. This CDR3 comprises 13 residues. The CDR3 DNA sequence: TGCGCCAGCAGCTTAAGAGGGCGGGAGACCCAGTACTTC. The encoded protein is CASSLRGRETQYF.

The chain carries TRBV27 and TRBJ2-3, with 13 nucleotides matching TRBD2. The J segment lost 6 bases and the V segment lost 6 bases, leaving 9 bases of the junction unmatched. The germline V gene has CDR1 MNHEY and CDR2 SMNVEV (reference sequence). The CDR3 consists of 16 residues. The DNA of the CDR3 is TGTGCCAGCAGACCCGGACTAGCGGGGGTTCGGGATACGCAGTATTTT. This gives the protein CASRPGLAGVRDTQYF.

The rearrangement joins TRBV6-4 to TRBJ1-1; 8 nucleotides match TRBD1. Germline V gene lookup returns CDR1 MRHNA and CDR2 SNTAGT. Trimming took 2 bases from V and 9 from J; bases not matched to a gene: 2. The CDR3 extends over 12 amino acids. CDR3 DNA sequence: TGTGCCAGCAGTGACGGGACAGGAAAAGCTTTCTTT. This sequence encodes CASSDGTGKAFF.

The genes are TRBV7-9 and TRBJ1-2; no clear D. The CDR3 totals 14 residues. Trimming removed 5 bases at V and 9 bases at J, with 19 bases between. Looked up from germline, CDR1 is SEHNR and CDR2 is FQNEAQ (reference sequence). CDR3 region: CASSPRGGPFSYTF. The CDR3 DNA is TGTGCCAGCAGCCCCCGGGGAGGGCCGTTCAGCTACACCTTC. Using reference TRBV7-9 and TRBJ1-2 for the parts outside the CDR3, the full variable domain is DTGVSQNPRHKITKRGQNVTFRCDPISEHNRLYWYRQTLGQGPEFLTYFQNEAQLEKSRLLSDRFSAERPKGSFSTLEIQRTEQGDSAMYLCASSPRGGPFSYTFGSGTRLTVV.

The table lists this clone with a few counts. The chain is built from TRBV18 and TRBJ2-1, with 12 bases aligning to TRBD2. V was pared by 3 bases and J by 2 bases, with 2 bases of the junction left unmatched. This CDR3 is built from 16 residues. Per germline, CDR1 KGHSH and CDR2 LQKENI. This CDR3 is CASSPPSGGAYNEQFF. Here the CDR3 DNA reads TGTGCCAGCTCACCGCCTAGCGGGGGGGCCTACAATGAGCAGTTCTTC.

The V call is TRBV27, the J call TRBJ1-4; D is ambiguous. Germline CDR1 MNHEY, CDR2 SMNVEV (reference sequence). The CDR3 is 15 amino acids. V dropped 5 bases and J dropped 0 bases, with 10 bases sitting between them. This CDR3 is CASSKWTATNEKLFF. CDR3 nucleotide sequence: TGTGCCAGCAGTAAGTGGACTGCAACTAATGAAAAACTGTTTTTT.

This clone appeared a few times. The chain recombines TRBV9 with TRBJ1-1; 7 nucleotides align to TRBD1. The junction had 11 bases not matched to a gene; V was cut back by 4 bases and J by 2 bases. Per the germline V gene, CDR1 is SGDLS and CDR2 is YYNGEE. This CDR3 region has 16 residues. This CDR3 is CASSPPTGWANTEAFF. The CDR3 DNA reads TGTGCCAGCAGCCCGCCGACAGGGTGGGCTAACACTGAAGCTTTCTTT.

The chain is built from TRBV12-3 or TRBV12-4 and TRBJ1-3; D is ambiguous. The CDR3 is made up of 13 amino acids. Trimming stripped 11 bases from V and 1 base from J, with 12 bases between. The CDR3 here is CASNRGSGNTIYF. The CDR3 DNA is TGTGCCTCCAACCGGGGATCTGGAAACACCATATATTTT.